These 27 T cell receptor beta chains came from one sample sequenced in a study of shared clonotypes between healthy human individuals. Here immunoSEQ multiplex PCR was the method, and the copy in TCRdb shows in-frame clones only, minus some. Of over a million clones listed, roughly 96% are singletons. Material: naive CD4+ T cells sorted from blood. Subset here: CD45RA+ positively selected. The receptor set was obtained from a man aged 25 to 40 in good health.

The chain links TRBV28 to TRBJ2-5; 8 nucleotides line up with TRBD2. The CDR3 runs 18 residues. V was pared by 2 bases and J by 5 bases, with 16 bases of the junction left unmatched. The germline CDR1 and CDR2 sequences are MDHEN and SYDVKM. CDR3: CASSLLRLAGELGETQYF. CDR3 sequence (DNA): TGTGCCAGCAGTTTACTTCGCCTAGCGGGCGAGTTGGGCGAGACCCAGTACTTC.

With regard to this clone: The same CDR3 is also encoded by other DNA sequences in this sample. In nucleotides, the CDR3 is TGCGCCAGCAGCTTGGCCTTGGCGGGAGGACAAGAGACCCAGTACTTC. This encodes CASSLALAGGQETQYF. The rearrangement joins TRBV5-1 to TRBJ2-5; 8 nucleotides match TRBD2. The CDR3 has 16 amino acids. Germline trimming cut 0 bases from V and 2 bases from J; bases unmatched to any gene: 6. From germline, CDR1 is SGHRS and CDR2 YFSETQ.

The chain carries TRBV25-1 and TRBJ2-7; 11 bases line up with TRBD2. Trimming cost V 1 base and J 6 bases; bases outside gene matches: 5. The CDR3 runs to 15 residues. The germline gives CDR1 MGHDK, CDR2 SYGVNS. The chain's CDR3 is CASSEFSGRAAEQYF. CDR3 nucleotide sequence: TGTGCCAGCAGTGAATTTAGCGGGAGGGCCGCCGAGCAGTACTTC.

This sequence joins TRBV18 and TRBJ2-7; D ambiguous. The V end was cut by 2 bases, the J end by 3 bases, with 8 bases between. Per germline, CDR1 KGHSH and CDR2 LQKENI. The CDR3 is 13 amino acids. In DNA form, the CDR3 reads TGTGCCAGCTCACCAGGCCGATACTACGAGCAGTACTTC. Protein sequence: CASSPGRYYEQYF. The whole variable domain, remainder taken from reference TRBV18 and TRBJ2-7, is NAGVMQNPRHLVRRRGQEARLRCSPMKGHSHVYWYRQLPEEGLKFMVYLQKENIIDESGMPKERFSAEFPKEGPSILRIQQVVRGDSAAYFCASSPGRYYEQYFGPGTRLTVT.

The rearrangement links TRBV28 to TRBJ2-7, with 10 bases matching TRBD1. The CDR3 is 14 residues long. Germline V gives CDR1 MDHEN, CDR2 SYDVKM. V dropped 6 bases and J dropped 2; count of bases not matched to a gene: 4. The DNA for the CDR3 is TGTGCCAGCAGGAGGGACAGGGGTACCTACGAGCAGTACTTC. Its translation: CASRRDRGTYEQYF.

The CDR3 bases are TGCGCCAGCAGCTCGCACGGGGACGAGCAGTACTTC. It codes for CASSSHGDEQYF. This chain connects TRBV5-1 to TRBJ2-7; the D gene is possibly TRBD2 (5 bases). V lost 3 bases to trimming and J lost 5 bases, with 9 bases between them. Germline V gene data show CDR1 as SGHRS and CDR2 as YFSETQ. There are 12 residues in the CDR3.

A single count supports this clone. The gene calls are TRBV2 and TRBJ2-7, with TRBD2 matching over 7 bases. The CDR3 is 14 residues long. The V gene's germline CDR1 is SNHLY and CDR2 FYNNEI. After removal of 4 bases from V and 2 bases from J, the junction contained 5 bases not matched to a gene. The DNA of the CDR3 is TGTGCCAGCAGTGGACTAGCCCAACCCTACGAGCAGTACTTC. This gives the protein CASSGLAQPYEQYF.

This clone has more than one count but fewer than ten. This rearrangement joins TRBV5-5 to TRBJ1-2, with a tentative D call TRBD1 (6 bases). The CDR3 length is 17 residues. The germline V gene encodes CDR1 SGHKS and CDR2 YYEKEE (reference sequence). V lost 2 bases, J lost 5 bases, and 22 bases lay in between. The CDR3 is CASSFRSGANSGYGYTF. The CDR3 DNA reads as TGTGCCAGCAGCTTTCGGTCAGGGGCAAACTCCGGATATGGCTACACCTTC.

This clone was seen once. The chain employs TRBV9 and TRBJ2-3, with D perhaps assigned TRBD1 or TRBD2 (5 bases each). Trimming took 4 bases from V and 4 from J, leaving 19 bases between them. The germline gives CDR1 SGDLS, CDR2 YYNGEE. CDR3 length equals 16 residues. As DNA, the CDR3 is TGTGCCAGCAGCCCTGATCGGGACCGAGTAGCAGATACGCAGTATTTT. Protein sequence: CASSPDRDRVADTQYF.

V and J are TRBV28 and TRBJ2-3, with 9 bases lining up with TRBD2. In germline, CDR1 is MDHEN, CDR2 SYDVKM. Trimming cost V 3 bases and J 5 bases; bases outside gene matches: 6. This CDR3 contains 15 residues. The chain's CDR3 is CASSFRREGVDTQYF. CDR3 nucleotides: TGTGCCAGCAGTTTTAGGCGGGAGGGGGTAGATACGCAGTATTTT.

The J gene is TRBJ1-4, the V gene TRBV27; 10 bases are a match to TRBD1. Germline V gene data show CDR1 as MNHEY and CDR2 as SMNVEV (reference sequence). This CDR3 has 15 residues. The trim removed 2 bases at V and 7 bases at J, leaving 4 bases unmatched. The DNA for the CDR3 is TGTGCCAGCAGTTTAAGACAGGGGGCCGGTGAAAAACTGTTTTTT. This codes for CASSLRQGAGEKLFF. Complete variable domain (other parts from reference TRBV27 and TRBJ1-4): EAQVTQNPRYLITVTGKKLTVTCSQNMNHEYMSWYRQDPGLGLRQIYYSMNVEVTDKGDVPEGYKVSRKEKRNFPLILESPSPNQTSLYFCASSLRQGAGEKLFFGSGTQLSVL.

The CDR3 nucleotides read TGTGCCAGCAGTTACTCGCACTACGAGCAGTACTTC. Translated, it gives CASSYSHYEQYF. The genes are TRBV6-6 and TRBJ2-7; D call uncertain. V gave up 0 bases and J gave up 3 bases, with 3 bases separating them. The CDR3 consists of 12 residues. Germline V lookup: CDR1 MNHNY, CDR2 SVGAGI (reference sequence).

The gene calls are TRBV15 and TRBJ2-1, with no clear D. Germline assignment: CDR1 LNHNV and CDR2 YYDKDF (reference sequence). V lost 6 bases to trimming and J lost 8 bases, with 14 bases between them. The CDR3 contains 13 residues. The CDR3 sequence: CATRFWQFDEQFF. CDR3 DNA: TGTGCCACCAGATTCTGGCAGTTCGATGAGCAGTTCTTC.

This clone has only one observation. The genes are TRBV27 and TRBJ2-1; 10 bases align to TRBD2. The CDR3 spans 16 residues. The germline V gene has CDR1 MNHEY and CDR2 SMNVEV (reference sequence). The ends lost 3 bases at V and 8 bases at J; junction bases unmatched: 10. The DNA for the CDR3 is TGTGCCAGCAGTTTCCGCCCTAGCGGGAGATCATATGAGCAGTTCTTC. It encodes CASSFRPSGRSYEQFF.

The chain combines TRBV5-8 with TRBJ2-5; D gene uncertain. Trimming removed 0 bases from V and 5 bases from J, with 8 bases in between. Per the germline V gene, CDR1 is SGHTS and CDR2 is YDEGEE. The CDR3 sequence is 13 residues long. DNA for the CDR3: TGTGCCAGCAGCTTGGACATCTGGGAGACCCAGTACTTC. It yields the protein CASSLDIWETQYF.

This chain connects TRBV15 to TRBJ2-7, with D possibly matching TRBD1 (6 bases). The germline CDR1 and CDR2 sequences are LNHNV and YYDKDF (reference sequence). CDR3 size: 15 residues. Trimming pared 3 bases from V and 1 base from J, leaving 13 bases between. The CDR3 region is CATSSAGTPSYEQYF. In DNA form, the CDR3 reads TGTGCCACCAGCAGCGCCGGGACACCTTCCTACGAGCAGTACTTC.

This chain joins TRBV11-3 and TRBJ2-2; D possibly matches TRBD1 or TRBD2 (5 bases each). CDR3 size: 16 residues. From germline, CDR1 is SGHNT and CDR2 YENEEA. The V gene lost 4 bases and the J gene lost 1 base, with 13 bases spanning the gap. The CDR3, as DNA: TGTGCCAGCAGCTCCGTACGGGGCTGGAACACCGGGGAGCTGTTTTTT. Its protein is CASSSVRGWNTGELFF.

The chain links TRBV9 to TRBJ2-7; TRBD1 agrees at 10 bases. V was pared by 4 bases and J by 7 bases, with 11 bases of the junction left unmatched. The V gene's germline CDR1 is SGDLS and CDR2 YYNGEE. The CDR3 totals 15 residues. In DNA, the CDR3 is TGTGCCAGCAGCCTCAGGGACAGGGGTCCCGAGGAGCAGTACTTC. This translates into CASSLRDRGPEEQYF.

This clone has just a few counts. The chain joins TRBV7-3 to TRBJ1-1; D is undetermined. The V and J ends lost 10 bases and 0 bases respectively, with 12 bases between them. The CDR3 runs to 13 residues. Germline V gene data show CDR1 as SGHTA and CDR2 as FQGTGA. Here the CDR3 reads CATRLGVNTEAFF. CDR3 bases: TGTGCCACCCGTCTAGGAGTGAACACTGAAGCTTTCTTT.

This clone showed up just a few times. The chain combines TRBV6-1 with TRBJ1-2; D unresolved. Germline lookup yields CDR1 MNHNS and CDR2 SASEGT. Trimming took off 2 bases at V and 8 bases at J, with 12 bases between the two ends. The CDR3 sequence is 13 residues long. CDR3 coding DNA: TGTGCCAGCAGTGAAAGCCAGTGGCCGGGCTACACCTTC. Residues: CASSESQWPGYTF.

The rearrangement links TRBV6-5 to TRBJ2-5, with TRBD2 matching 7 bases. The CDR3 sequence is 16 residues long. The V segment lost 2 bases and the J segment 4 bases; nucleotides outside the gene matches: 10. Germline values: CDR1 MNHEY, CDR2 SVGAGI. The CDR3 DNA reads TGTGCCAGCAGTTACGTCATGGGGGAGGGAGGAGAGACCCAGTACTTC. It codes for CASSYVMGEGGETQYF.

The chain is built from TRBV18 and TRBJ2-5, with no clear D. Trimming removed 5 bases at V and 8 bases at J, with 9 bases between. Per germline, CDR1 KGHSH and CDR2 LQKENI. There are 11 residues in the CDR3. The CDR3 reads CASSSPDTQYF. CDR3 sequence (DNA): TGTGCCAGCTCAAGCCCGGACACCCAGTACTTC.

The J gene is TRBJ1-2, the V gene TRBV5-1; 11 positions agree with TRBD1. CDR3 length: 16 residues. With V trimmed by 0 bases and J by 5 bases, 6 bases remained unmatched. The germline V gene has CDR1 SGHRS and CDR2 YFSETQ. In DNA, the CDR3 is TGCGCCAGCAGCTTGGGGACAGGGGGCGCTTGGTATGGCTACACCTTC. It codes for CASSLGTGGAWYGYTF.

The chain uses TRBV9 and TRBJ2-7, with D hard to call. Germline lookup yields CDR1 SGDLS and CDR2 YYNGEE. CDR3 length: 15 residues. V was pared by 0 bases and J by 0 bases, with 10 bases between. CDR3 in amino acids: CASSVELGPSYEQYF. In DNA, the CDR3 is TGTGCCAGCAGCGTAGAGCTAGGGCCCTCCTACGAGCAGTACTTC.

This chain's CDR3 is CASSLRTSQSYNEQFF. The DNA for the CDR3 is TGTGCCAGCAGCCTACGGACTAGCCAATCCTACAATGAGCAGTTCTTC. The chain carries TRBV11-3 and TRBJ2-1; 8 positions agree with TRBD2. There are 16 residues in the CDR3. Trimming at V came to 5 bases and at J to 1 base, leaving 7 bases not matched to a gene. Germline V gene sequence: CDR1 SGHNT, CDR2 YENEEA. Variable domain in full (rest from reference TRBV11-3 and TRBJ2-1): EAGVVQSPRYKIIEKKQPVAFWCNPISGHNTLYWYLQNLGQGPELLIRYENEEAVDDSQLPKDRFSAERLKGVDSTLKIQPAELGDSAVYLCASSLRTSQSYNEQFFGPGTRLTVL.

The rearrangement uses TRBV4-1 and TRBJ1-4; D is perhaps TRBD1 (5 bases). Germline CDR1 MGHRA, CDR2 YSYEKL. There are 17 residues in the CDR3. Trimming took off 5 bases at V and 3 bases at J, with 19 bases between the two ends. This CDR3 reads CASSTSETGPSNEKLFF. The CDR3 DNA reads as TGCGCCAGCAGCACCAGTGAAACAGGACCCTCTAATGAAAAACTGTTTTTT.

The chain couples TRBV11-2 to TRBJ1-1; D perhaps matches TRBD1 (5 bases). The CDR3 runs 14 residues. Trimming shortened V by 0 bases and J by 5 bases, and 10 bases separated the two germline ends. Germline CDR1 SGHAT, CDR2 FQNNGV. The CDR3 DNA reads as TGTGCCAGCAGCTTAGATCCGCAGGGAACTGAAGCTTTCTTT. This sequence encodes CASSLDPQGTEAFF.